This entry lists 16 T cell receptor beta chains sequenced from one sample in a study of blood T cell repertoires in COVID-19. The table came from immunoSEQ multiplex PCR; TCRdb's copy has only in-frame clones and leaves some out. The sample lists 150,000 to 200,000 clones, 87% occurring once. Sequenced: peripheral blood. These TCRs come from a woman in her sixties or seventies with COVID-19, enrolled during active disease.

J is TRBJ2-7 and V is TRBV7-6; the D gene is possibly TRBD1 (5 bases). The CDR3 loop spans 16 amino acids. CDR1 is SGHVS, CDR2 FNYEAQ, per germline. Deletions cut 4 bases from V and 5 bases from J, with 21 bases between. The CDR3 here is CASSSGKQDRLDEQYF. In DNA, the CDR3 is TGTGCCAGCAGCTCCGGAAAACAGGATCGGCTCGACGAGCAGTACTTC.

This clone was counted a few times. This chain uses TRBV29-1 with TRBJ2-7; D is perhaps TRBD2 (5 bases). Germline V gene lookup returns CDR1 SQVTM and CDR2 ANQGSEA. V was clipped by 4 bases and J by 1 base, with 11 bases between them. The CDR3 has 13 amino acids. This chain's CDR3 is CSVGGIGSYEQYF. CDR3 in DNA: TGCAGCGTTGGAGGGATTGGGTCCTACGAGCAGTACTTC.

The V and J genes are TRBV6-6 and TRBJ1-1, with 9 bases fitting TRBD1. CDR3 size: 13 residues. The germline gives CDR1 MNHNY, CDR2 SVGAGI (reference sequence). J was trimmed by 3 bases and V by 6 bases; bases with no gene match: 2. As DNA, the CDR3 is TGTGCCAGCAGCAGGACAGGGGACACTGAAGCTTTCTTT. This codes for CASSRTGDTEAFF.

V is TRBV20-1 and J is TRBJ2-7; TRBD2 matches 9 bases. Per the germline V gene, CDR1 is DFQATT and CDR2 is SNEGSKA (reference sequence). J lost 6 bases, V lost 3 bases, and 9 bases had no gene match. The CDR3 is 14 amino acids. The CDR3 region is CSASSIAGVVEQYF. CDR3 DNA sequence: TGCAGTGCTAGTAGTATAGCGGGAGTAGTCGAGCAGTACTTC.

CDR3 DNA: TGTGCCAGCTCACCCTCGACAGGTCCCTACGAGCAGTACTTC. Protein sequence: CASSPSTGPYEQYF. The chain couples TRBV18 to TRBJ2-7; tentative D call: TRBD1 (6 bases). This CDR3 is built from 14 residues. The V gene's germline CDR1 is KGHSH and CDR2 LQKENI. V lost 3 bases and J 2 bases, leaving 11 bases between the germline ends.

CDR3 sequence reads: CASSRLSRNYGYTF. Written as DNA, the CDR3 is TGTGCCAGCAGCCGCTTATCGAGGAACTATGGCTACACCTTC. This chain joins TRBV7-8 and TRBJ1-2; D gene ambiguous. Germline loops: CDR1 SGHVS, CDR2 FQNEAQ. The CDR3 has 14 amino acids. Between the trimmed V and J ends, which lost 5 bases and 2 bases, there was a span of 12 bases.

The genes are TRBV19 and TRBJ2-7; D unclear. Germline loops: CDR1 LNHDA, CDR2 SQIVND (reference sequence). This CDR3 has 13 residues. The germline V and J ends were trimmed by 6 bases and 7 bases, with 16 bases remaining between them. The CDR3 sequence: CASSISLAREQYF. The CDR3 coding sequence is TGTGCCAGTAGCATTAGTCTTGCCAGGGAGCAGTACTTC.

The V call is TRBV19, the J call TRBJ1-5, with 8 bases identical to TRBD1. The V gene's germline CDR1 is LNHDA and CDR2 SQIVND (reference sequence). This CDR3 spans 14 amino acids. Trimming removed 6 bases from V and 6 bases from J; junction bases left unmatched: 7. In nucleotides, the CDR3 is TGTGCCAGTAGCCCCCAGGGGGCGATTCAGCCCCAGCATTTT. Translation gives CASSPQGAIQPQHF.

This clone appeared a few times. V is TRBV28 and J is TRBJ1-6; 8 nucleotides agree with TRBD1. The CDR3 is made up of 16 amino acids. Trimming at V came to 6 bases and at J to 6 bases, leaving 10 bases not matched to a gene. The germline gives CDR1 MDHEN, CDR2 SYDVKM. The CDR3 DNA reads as TGTGCCAGCAGACTACAGGGGGTGGCCGTTAATTCACCCCTCCACTTT. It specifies CASRLQGVAVNSPLHF. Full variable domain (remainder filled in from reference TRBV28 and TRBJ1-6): DVKVTQSSRYLVKRTGEKVFLECVQDMDHENMFWYRQDPGLGLRLIYFSYDVKMKEKGDIPEGYSVSREKKERFSLILESASTNQTSMYLCASRLQGVAVNSPLHFGNGTRLTVT.

CDR3: CASSPWGGNQPQHF. The CDR3 nucleotides read TGTGCCAGCAGCCCCTGGGGAGGCAATCAGCCCCAGCATTTT. This chain links TRBV5-5 with TRBJ1-5, with D uncertain. The CDR3 has 14 amino acids. Per the germline V gene, CDR1 is SGHKS and CDR2 is YYEKEE (reference sequence). The V and J ends lost 4 bases and 2 bases respectively, with 10 bases between them.

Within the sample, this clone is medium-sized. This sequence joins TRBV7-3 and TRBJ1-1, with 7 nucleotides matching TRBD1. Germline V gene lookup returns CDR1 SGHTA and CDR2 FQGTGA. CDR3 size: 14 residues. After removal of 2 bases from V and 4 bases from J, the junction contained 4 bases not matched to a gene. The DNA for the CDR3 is TGTGCCAGCAGCTTAGAGGGGGCGGGCACTGAAGCTTTCTTT. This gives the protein CASSLEGAGTEAFF.

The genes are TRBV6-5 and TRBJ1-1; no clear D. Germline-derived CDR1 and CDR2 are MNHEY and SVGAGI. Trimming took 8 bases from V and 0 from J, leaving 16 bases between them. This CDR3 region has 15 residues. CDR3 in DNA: TGTGCCAGCGCCCCCGCGGACTTCTTGAACACTGAAGCTTTCTTT. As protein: CASAPADFLNTEAFF.

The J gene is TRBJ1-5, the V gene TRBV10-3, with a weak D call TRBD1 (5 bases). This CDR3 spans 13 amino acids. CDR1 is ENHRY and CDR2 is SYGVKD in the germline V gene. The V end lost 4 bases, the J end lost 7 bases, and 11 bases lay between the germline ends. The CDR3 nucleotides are TGTGCCATCAGTGTTCAGGGAGGACAGCCCCAGCATTTT. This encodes CAISVQGGQPQHF.

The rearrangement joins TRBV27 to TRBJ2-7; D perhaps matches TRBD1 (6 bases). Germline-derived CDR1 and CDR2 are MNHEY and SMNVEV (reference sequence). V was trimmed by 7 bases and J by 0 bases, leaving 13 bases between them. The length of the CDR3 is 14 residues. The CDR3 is CASKDPGHSYEQYF. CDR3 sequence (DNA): TGTGCCAGCAAGGATCCGGGACACTCCTACGAGCAGTACTTC.

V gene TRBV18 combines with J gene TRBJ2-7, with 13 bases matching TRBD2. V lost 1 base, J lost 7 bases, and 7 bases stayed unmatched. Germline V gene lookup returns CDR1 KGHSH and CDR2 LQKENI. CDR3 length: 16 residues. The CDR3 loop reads CASSPRTSGSPGEQYF. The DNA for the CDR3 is TGTGCCAGCTCACCACGGACTAGCGGGAGTCCGGGGGAGCAGTACTTC.

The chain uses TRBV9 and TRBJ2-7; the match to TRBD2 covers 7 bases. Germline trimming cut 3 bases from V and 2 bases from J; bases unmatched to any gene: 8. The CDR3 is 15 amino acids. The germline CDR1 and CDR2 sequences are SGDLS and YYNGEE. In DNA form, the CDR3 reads TGTGCCAGCAGCGAGACGGGACTACCAGCCTACGAGCAGTACTTC. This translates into CASSETGLPAYEQYF.